This T cell receptor (beta chain) was identified in a study of T cell repertoires in cytomegalovirus infection. Study summary: Carrying CMV and the relevant HLA type showed in public TCR beta signatures. Notes on the study in general: Dominating the ex vivo response were HLA-C-restricted CMV-specific TCR beta clonotypes. Cumulated frequencies of public TCR beta families served to identify carriers of CMV plus the relevant HLA.

The germline gives CDR1 SGHTA, CDR2 FQGNSA. Trimming took 1 base from V and 7 from J; bases not matched to a gene: 6. The CDR3 consists of 15 residues. Each CDR3 protein gets one entry after TCRdb re-called the reads with MiXCR. The sample records roughly 190,000 distinct CDR3 sequences, nearly 9.5% being singletons. This clonotype was counted at least ten times. Its specificity is unknown. The chain combines TRBV7-2 with TRBJ1-4, with 7 bases identical to TRBD1. This clonotype originated in a human donor in good health (CMV status not recorded). Some clones in this sample may be carry-over from other donors' samples. The material sequenced was PBMCs. For the CDR3, the DNA is TGTGCCAGCAGCTTAGGTCCCCGACAGGGTGAAAAACTGTTTTTT. This sequence encodes CASSLGPRQGEKLFF. Complete variable domain (other parts from reference TRBV7-2 and TRBJ1-4): GAGVSQSPSNKVTEKGKDVELRCDPISGHTALYWYRQSLGQGLEFLIYFQGNSAPDKSGLPSDRFSAERTGGSVSTLTIQRTQQEDSAVYLCASSLGPRQGEKLFFGSGTQLSVL.